Following are 17 T cell receptor beta chains from one sample sequenced in a study of CD8+CD57+ T cells in acquired aplastic anemia. Template material for TCR beta VDJ and CDR3 profiling consisted of genomic DNA. TCRdb re-called the reads with MiXCR, one entry per CDR3 protein. The data contain 250,000 to 350,000 distinct CDR3 sequences, about 50% of them singletons. Previously, flow cytometry had revealed CD8+CD57+ cell expansion in the patients chosen for sequencing. The sequenced sample consisted of sorted CD4+, CD8+, or CD8+CD57+ T cells (not recorded which) from PBMCs. These receptor sequences come from a human donor with aplastic anemia.

V and J are TRBV5-4 and TRBJ2-7, with TRBD1 identical over 10 bases. The CDR3 sequence is 13 residues long. Germline values: CDR1 SGHNT, CDR2 YYREEE (reference sequence). Losses at the gene ends were 2 bases for V and 6 bases for J; bases not matched to a gene: 2. For the CDR3, the DNA is TGTGCCAGCAGCTTAAGACAGGGGGCCGAGCAGTACTTC. Residues: CASSLRQGAEQYF.

This sequence joins TRBV12-3 or TRBV12-4 and TRBJ2-5; D remains unclear. V lost 7 bases and J 2 bases, leaving 14 bases between the germline ends. This CDR3 region has 14 residues. The CDR3 coding sequence is TGTGCCAGCACCTCGTCATACGAACAAGAGACCCAGTACTTC. Protein sequence: CASTSSYEQETQYF.

CDR3 in amino acids: CSATGHNQETQYF. The CDR3 DNA sequence: TGCAGTGCAACGGGGCATAACCAAGAGACCCAGTACTTC. V and J are TRBV20-1 and TRBJ2-5; either TRBD1 or TRBD2 may supply D (5 bases each). Per the germline V gene, CDR1 is DFQATT and CDR2 is SNEGSKA (reference sequence). The CDR3 extends over 13 amino acids. V lost 6 bases, J lost 0 bases, and 11 bases lay in between.

This chain connects TRBV20-1 to TRBJ1-1; TRBD1 is a possible D gene (6 bases). The germline V gene has CDR1 DFQATT and CDR2 SNEGSKA (reference sequence). Trimming cost V 6 bases and J 1 base, with 6 bases left between them. The CDR3 covers 11 residues. CDR3 coding DNA: TGCAGTGCGGGGGCGAACACTGAAGCTTTCTTT. This codes for CSAGANTEAFF.

To note about this clonotype: The junction shows a germline mismatch at one end, possibly a read error. The chain couples TRBV4-1 to TRBJ2-5; 7 bases agree with TRBD2. Germline V gene lookup returns CDR1 MGHRA and CDR2 YSYEKL. The CDR3 consists of 16 residues. The CDR3 DNA sequence: TGTGCCAGCAGCCAAGAGAGGAGGACTAGTGATGAGACCCAGTACTTC. Translating gives CASSQERRTSDETQYF.

This CDR3 reads CASSLRPSGGTETQYF. In nucleotides, the CDR3 is TGTGCCAGCAGCTTGCGTCCTAGCGGGGGGACGGAGACCCAGTACTTC. The chain uses TRBV7-8 and TRBJ2-5, with 11 bases aligning to TRBD2. Germline CDR1 reads SGHVS; CDR2 reads FQNEAQ. This CDR3 spans 16 amino acids. Unmatched junction bases numbered 8, after V lost 3 bases and J lost 5 bases.

Ten or more counts support this clonotype. The rearrangement joins TRBV4-1 to TRBJ2-3; possibly TRBD2 for D (7 bases). Germline V lookup: CDR1 MGHRA, CDR2 YSYEKL. This CDR3 contains 16 residues. Trimming shortened V by 4 bases and J by 7 bases, and 21 bases separated the two germline ends. CDR3 region: CASSLGGRERRNTQYF. DNA of the CDR3: TGCGCCAGCAGCCTCGGGGGGCGGGAGAGGAGAAATACGCAGTATTTT.

V gene TRBV7-2 combines with J gene TRBJ2-3; possibly TRBD2 for D (6 bases). The CDR3 contains 16 residues. V was cut by 1 base and J by 4 bases, with 15 bases left in between. Germline CDR1 and CDR2: SGHTA and FQGNSA. In DNA, the CDR3 is TGTGCCAGCAGCTTAGTATTTACGGGAGAAGCAGATACGCAGTATTTT. Residues: CASSLVFTGEADTQYF.

The J gene is TRBJ2-5, the V gene TRBV20-1; 8 bases align to TRBD2. The CDR3 has 15 residues. In germline, CDR1 is DFQATT, CDR2 SNEGSKA (reference sequence). Trimming removed 5 bases from V and 5 bases from J; junction bases left unmatched: 13. In nucleotides, the CDR3 is TGCAGTGCTCGGCGGCGGGGGGCCACATTGGAGACCCAGTACTTC. This codes for CSARRRGATLETQYF.

The rearrangement uses TRBV20-1 and TRBJ1-4; D might be TRBD1 (6 bases). The CDR3 length is 14 residues. The V end was cut by 1 base, the J end by 8 bases, with 14 bases between. CDR1 is DFQATT and CDR2 is SNEGSKA in the germline V gene (reference sequence). The CDR3 nucleotides read TGCAGTGCTAGAGTGACAGGAAGGGGGGAAAAACTGTTTTTT. This codes for CSARVTGRGEKLFF.

The chain employs TRBV9 and TRBJ2-1, with D unresolved. CDR3 length equals 13 residues. V shed 4 bases and J shed 4 bases, with 9 bases lying between them. CDR1 and CDR2 (germline): SGDLS, YYNGEE. The CDR3 loop is CASSPDQYNEQFF. The CDR3 DNA follows: TGTGCCAGCAGCCCGGACCAATACAATGAGCAGTTCTTC.

The rearrangement links TRBV24-1 to TRBJ2-3; D tentatively fits TRBD1 or TRBD2 (5 bases each). V was clipped by 7 bases and J by 0 bases, with 19 bases between them. The CDR3 covers 17 residues. CDR1 KGHDR and CDR2 SFDVKD come from the germline V gene. Here the CDR3 DNA reads TGTGCCACCAGCCCCGCCCCGGGGCAATTTAGCACAGATACGCAGTATTTT. Protein sequence: CATSPAPGQFSTDTQYF.

This clonotype has ten or more counts. A junction boundary mismatches the germline segment, possibly from a read error. The V gene is TRBV19, the J gene TRBJ2-7, with 11 bases fitting TRBD2. From germline, CDR1 is LNHDA and CDR2 SQIVND (reference sequence). This CDR3 is 14 amino acids long. CDR3 coding DNA: TGTGCCAGTAGCATAGCGGGGGGGCCCTACGAGCAGTACTTC. Amino acid sequence: CASSIAGGPYEQYF.

CDR3 amino acids: CASSPTGEASGGTSTDTQYF. The DNA for the CDR3 is TGTGCCAGCAGCCCGACAGGGGAGGCTAGCGGGGGGACCAGCACAGATACGCAGTATTTT. The chain couples TRBV7-3 to TRBJ2-3, with 11 bases fitting TRBD2. V dropped 5 bases and J dropped 0; count of bases not matched to a gene: 16. The CDR3 consists of 20 residues. The V gene's germline CDR1 is SGHTA and CDR2 FQGTGA.

V is TRBV12-3 or TRBV12-4 and J is TRBJ2-7; tentatively, D is TRBD1 (6 bases). The CDR3 runs to 15 residues. The V gene lost 5 bases and the J gene lost 4 bases, with 18 bases spanning the gap. The CDR3 loop is CASSQAPGQQYEQYF. CDR3 nucleotide sequence: TGTGCCAGCAGTCAGGCACCCGGACAGCAGTACGAGCAGTACTTC.

This clonotype was picked up a small number of times. The chain uses TRBV19 and TRBJ1-6; TRBD1 aligns across 8 bases. The CDR3 is 14 residues long. V lost 8 bases to trimming and J lost 2 bases; unmatched junction nucleotides: 2. Germline CDR1 is LNHDA and CDR2 is SQIVND (reference sequence). This CDR3 is CASGDRTYNSPLHF. The CDR3 bases are TGTGCCAGTGGGGACAGGACCTATAATTCACCCCTCCACTTT.

The CDR3 region has the DNA TGTGCCAGCAGTGTTGGGACGGCGAACACCGGGGAGCTGTTTTTT. This gives the protein CASSVGTANTGELFF. The rearrangement joins TRBV25-1 to TRBJ2-2; D tentatively fits TRBD1 or TRBD2 (5 bases each). V was clipped by 4 bases and J by 0 bases, with 9 bases between them. CDR1 is MGHDK and CDR2 is SYGVNS in the germline V gene. CDR3 length equals 15 residues.